Below are 21 T cell receptor beta chains sequenced from a single sample in a study of T-cell memory formation after mild COVID-19. TCRdb itself ran the 5' RACE reads through MiXCR, one entry per CDR3 protein. Among roughly 160,000 distinct CDR3 sequences, around 13% were seen once, and the ten largest hold approximately 3.4%. The source material was PBMCs or a T cell subset sorted from them (not recorded which). All receptors come from a man between 18 and 29 years old who had mild COVID-19 (a few samples of this study predate the infection). Cell type and time point are not known.

This clonotype has just one count. A much larger clone differs by one base, so this may be a read error. The chain recombines TRBV5-1 with TRBJ2-1, with D uncertain. The CDR3 length is 15 residues. V lost 3 bases and J lost 11, with 21 bases in between. The germline V gene encodes CDR1 SGHRS and CDR2 YFSETQ. The CDR3 reads CASSSATLQEDKQFF. The CDR3 DNA reads as TGCGCCAGCAGCTCAGCAACGTTACAAGAGGATAAGCAGTTCTTC.

This clonotype was counted between two and nine times. The chain couples TRBV6-5 to TRBJ1-1, with 9 bases that match TRBD1. V dropped 0 bases and J dropped 6; count of bases not matched to a gene: 8. The germline gives CDR1 MNHEY, CDR2 SVGAGI. The CDR3 sequence is 16 residues long. The CDR3 nucleotides are TGTGCCAGCAGTTACTCGGGACAGGGAGGATCTTCTGAAGCTTTCTTT. Its translation is CASSYSGQGGSSEAFF.

This clonotype was seen ten or more times. The chain combines TRBV12-3 or TRBV12-4 with TRBJ2-2, with 9 bases aligning to TRBD1. This CDR3 is 15 amino acids long. Unmatched junction bases numbered 3, after V lost 3 bases and J lost 4 bases. CDR3 sequence reads: CASSLGQGTTGELFF. The DNA of the CDR3 is TGTGCCAGCAGTTTGGGACAGGGAACCACCGGGGAGCTGTTTTTT.

This clonotype was detected a few times. V gene TRBV19 combines with J gene TRBJ2-2; TRBD1 matches at 8 bases. This CDR3 is built from 15 residues. Germline V gene lookup returns CDR1 LNHDA and CDR2 SQIVND (reference sequence). V lost 5 bases and J lost 6; bases outside the gene matches: 8. CDR3 sequence reads: CASSRRDRLAGELFF. CDR3 nucleotides: TGTGCCAGTAGTCGGCGGGACAGGTTGGCCGGGGAGCTGTTTTTT.

There are many counts of this clonotype. This sequence joins TRBV10-3 and TRBJ2-3, with 10 nucleotides matching TRBD2. Unmatched junction bases numbered 3, after V lost 4 bases and J lost 2 bases. The germline V gene has CDR1 ENHRY and CDR2 SYGVKD. The CDR3 totals 15 residues. CDR3 region: CAISGLAGVTDTQYF. Here the CDR3 DNA reads TGTGCCATCAGTGGGCTAGCGGGGGTCACAGATACGCAGTATTTT.

This sequence joins TRBV5-1 and TRBJ2-1, with 10 bases matching TRBD2. Trimming at V came to 4 bases and at J to 6 bases, leaving 4 bases not matched to a gene. In germline, CDR1 is SGHRS, CDR2 YFSETQ. The CDR3 runs to 14 residues. The CDR3 protein is CASSTRLAGNEQFF. The DNA for the CDR3 is TGCGCCAGCAGCACCCGACTAGCGGGCAATGAGCAGTTCTTC.

This clonotype has just a few counts. This chain connects TRBV12-3 or TRBV12-4 to TRBJ2-1; D gene ambiguous. Deletions cut 4 bases from V and 4 bases from J, with 8 bases between. This CDR3 is built from 13 residues. CDR3 residues: CASSYGRYNEQFF. The CDR3, as DNA: TGTGCCAGCAGTTACGGGCGTTACAATGAGCAGTTCTTC.

This rearrangement joins TRBV5-1 to TRBJ1-2; 7 nucleotides match TRBD1. The J segment lost 4 bases and the V segment lost 4 bases, leaving 10 bases of the junction unmatched. Germline CDR1 reads SGHRS; CDR2 reads YFSETQ. The CDR3 contains 15 residues. DNA of the CDR3: TGCGCCAGCAGCCCGAGGGATCAGGGGGGCTATGGCTACACCTTC. It codes for CASSPRDQGGYGYTF.

The chain uses TRBV10-3 and TRBJ1-4; D is unresolved. The CDR3 sequence is 13 residues long. Trimming left V 0 bases short and J 13 bases short, with 12 bases between. In germline, CDR1 is ENHRY, CDR2 SYGVKD. The CDR3 bases are TGTGCCATCAGTGAGTCGAGTGTCCCTTCACTGTTTTTT. This translates into CAISESSVPSLFF.

This clonotype was counted between two and nine times. The V call is TRBV4-2, the J call TRBJ2-5; TRBD2 might be the D (6 bases). CDR1 and CDR2 from the germline V gene are LGHNA and YNFKEQ. V lost 3 bases to trimming and J lost 0 bases, with 14 bases between them. The CDR3 contains 16 residues. CDR3 residues: CASSHAGREYQETQYF. CDR3 sequence (DNA): TGTGCCAGCAGCCACGCAGGACGGGAGTACCAAGAGACCCAGTACTTC.

This clonotype has just a few counts. The V gene is TRBV9, the J gene TRBJ2-2, with D perhaps TRBD1 or TRBD2 (6 bases each). V was shortened by 3 bases and J by 4 bases, with 13 bases between the two germline ends. Germline V gene data show CDR1 as SGDLS and CDR2 as YYNGEE. This CDR3 spans 15 amino acids. The CDR3 region has the DNA TGTGCCAGCAGCGCCCGGTCGGGGGCCACCGGGGAGCTGTTTTTT. It translates to CASSARSGATGELFF.

In its sample, this clonotype was seen a few times. This chain uses TRBV5-1 with TRBJ2-7; D remains unclear. The CDR3 consists of 13 residues. With 0 bases removed from V and 3 bases from J, the gap between germline ends came to 7 bases. Germline CDR1 and CDR2: SGHRS and YFSETQ. CDR3 coding DNA: TGCGCCAGCAGCTTGGACAGAATCTACGAGCAGTACTTC. This gives the protein CASSLDRIYEQYF.

This clonotype was seen at least ten times. The chain couples TRBV7-2 to TRBJ2-7; D gene uncertain. CDR1 is SGHTA, CDR2 FQGNSA, per germline. V shed 0 bases and J shed 0 bases, with 6 bases lying between them. The CDR3 totals 14 residues. CDR3 sequence: CASSLASASYEQYF. CDR3 sequence (DNA): TGTGCCAGCAGCTTAGCGTCAGCCTCCTACGAGCAGTACTTC.

V is TRBV28 and J is TRBJ1-3, with 7 bases fitting TRBD1. CDR3 length: 15 amino acids. V was clipped by 5 bases and J by 3 bases; unmatched bases: 7. From germline, CDR1 is MDHEN and CDR2 SYDVKM. CDR3 loop: CASSPIRGYGNTIYF. The DNA for the CDR3 is TGTGCCAGCAGTCCGATCAGGGGGTATGGAAACACCATATATTTT. Variable domain in full (rest from reference TRBV28 and TRBJ1-3): DVKVTQSSRYLVKRTGEKVFLECVQDMDHENMFWYRQDPGLGLRLIYFSYDVKMKEKGDIPEGYSVSREKKERFSLILESASTNQTSMYLCASSPIRGYGNTIYFGEGSWLTVV.

CDR3 region: CASGGTGLSGELFF. CDR3 sequence (DNA): TGTGCCAGCGGGGGGACAGGCCTGTCCGGGGAGCTGTTTTTT. This sequence joins TRBV7-3 and TRBJ2-2; 8 bases map to TRBD1. Germline V gene sequence: CDR1 SGHTA, CDR2 FQGTGA. J gave up 6 bases and V 8 bases, and 8 bases lay outside the gene matches. The CDR3 consists of 14 residues.

The gene calls are TRBV5-1 and TRBJ1-1; tentative D call: TRBD1 (6 bases). CDR3 size: 14 residues. With 6 bases removed from V and 7 bases from J, the gap between germline ends came to 19 bases. Germline CDR1 SGHRS, CDR2 YFSETQ. The CDR3 loop reads CASNGGGGAGEAFF. In nucleotides, the CDR3 is TGCGCCAGCAATGGAGGTGGGGGCGCGGGTGAAGCTTTCTTT.

The sample holds a few counts of this clonotype. The chain employs TRBV28 and TRBJ1-2; 8 bases map to TRBD1. This CDR3 is built from 14 residues. Germline V CDR1 and CDR2: MDHEN, SYDVKM. Trimming at V came to 6 bases and at J to 0 bases, leaving 3 bases not matched to a gene. CDR3 DNA: TGTGCCAGCAGCCAGGGGGCGACTAACTATGGCTACACCTTC. Protein sequence: CASSQGATNYGYTF.

V usage is TRBV23-1 and J usage is TRBJ1-5; 10 nucleotides line up with TRBD1. TRBV23-1 is reported as an ORF; its role is uncertain. This CDR3 region has 19 residues. V lost 0 bases, J lost 6 bases, and 14 bases stayed unmatched. CDR3 nucleotides: TGCGCCAGCAGTCAATCTTCCCCGACAGGGGGCGTAAGGGGTCAGCCCCAGCATTTT. It is translated as CASSQSSPTGGVRGQPQHF.

This clonotype has a handful of counts. The V and J genes are TRBV12-3 or TRBV12-4 and TRBJ1-5; a possible D gene is TRBD1 (5 bases). V lost 4 bases to trimming and J lost 6 bases, with 10 bases between them. The CDR3 length is 13 residues. This chain's CDR3 is CASSSGTGQPQHF. CDR3 bases: TGTGCCAGCAGTTCAGGTACAGGTCAGCCCCAGCATTTT.

The chain combines TRBV7-2 with TRBJ1-2; the D gene is possibly TRBD1 (5 bases). In germline, CDR1 is SGHTA, CDR2 FQGNSA. The CDR3 spans 15 residues. V was cut by 1 base and J by 6 bases, with 15 bases left in between. CDR3 loop: CASSLDWGKADGYTF. DNA for the CDR3: TGTGCCAGCAGCTTAGATTGGGGCAAGGCCGATGGCTACACCTTC.

The rearrangement joins TRBV7-7 to TRBJ2-5; 8 bases fit TRBD1. Germline V lookup: CDR1 SSHAT, CDR2 FNYEAQ (reference sequence). The CDR3 has 15 amino acids. Germline trimming cut 3 bases from V and 4 bases from J; bases unmatched to any gene: 7. CDR3 loop: CASSLPGQATETQYF. The CDR3 bases are TGTGCCAGCAGCTTGCCGGGACAGGCGACAGAGACCCAGTACTTC. The whole variable domain, filled in from reference TRBV7-7 and TRBJ2-5, reads GAGVSQSPRYKVTKRGQDVTLRCDPISSHATLYWYQQALGQGPEFLTYFNYEAQPDKSGLPSDRFSAERPEGSISTLTIQRTEQRDSAMYRCASSLPGQATETQYFGPGTRLLVL.